The subject of this entry is one T cell receptor beta chain. The RNA input was about 0.5 to 1 ug, and it was reverse transcribed with random hexamers. TCR beta CDR3 was amplified by immunoSEQ multiplex PCR. This amplification extended across 54 Vbeta and 13 Jbeta segments. TCRdb re-called the immunoSEQ multiplex PCR reads with MiXCR, one entry per CDR3 protein. The sample has about 94,000 distinct CDR3 sequences; just under 95% are singletons. Trimming took 3 bases from V and 1 from J, leaving 15 bases between them. The CDR3 spans 15 residues. From germline, CDR1 is DFQATT and CDR2 SNEGSKA (reference sequence). The authors carried out high-throughput sequencing of TCR beta. They applied it to CD8+ and CD4+ T cells obtained from blood. Patients with Susac syndrome showed fulfilment of recently defined diagnostic criteria for definite or probable disease. Negative isolation yielded the CD8+ and CD4+ T cells, while FACS enriched the TEMRA cells.

This sample was taken from a study of CD8 T cells in Susac syndrome. Sequenced sample: CD4+ T cells from PBMCs. The sequence derives from a human donor with Susac syndrome. The genes are TRBV20-1 and TRBJ1-1, with D perhaps TRBD1 (6 bases). CDR3 in amino acids: CSARGGAFQNTEAFF. The CDR3 DNA reads as TGCAGTGCTAGGGGGGGGGCTTTTCAGAACACTGAAGCTTTCTTT.